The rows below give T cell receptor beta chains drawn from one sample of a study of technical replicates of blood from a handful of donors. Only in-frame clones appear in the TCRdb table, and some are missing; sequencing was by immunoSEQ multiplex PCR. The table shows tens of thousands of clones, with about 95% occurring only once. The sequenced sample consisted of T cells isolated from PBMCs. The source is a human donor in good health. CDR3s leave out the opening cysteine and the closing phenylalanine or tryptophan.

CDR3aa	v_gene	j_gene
ASSVGLADQETQY	TRBV9	TRBJ2-5
ASSRISGTGEYNEQF	TRBV7-2	TRBJ2-1
ASSLAGSLADTQY	TRBV5-4	TRBJ2-3
ASRESGHGYT	TRBV5-1	TRBJ1-2
ATLTQGTNNQPQH	TRBV28	TRBJ1-5
SAQQGGFAGELF	TRBV29-1	TRBJ2-2
AWSVQVTNQPQH	TRBV30	TRBJ1-5
ASSISGTGGYEQY	TRBV19	TRBJ2-7
SVEMGRAYEQY	TRBV29-1	TRBJ2-7
ASSGSPGTGRGGYT	TRBV5-1	TRBJ1-2
ASSLWNTEAF	TRBV4-2	TRBJ1-1
ASLSGSPHNEQF	TRBV28	TRBJ2-1
ASSYSGGLNEQF	TRBV28	TRBJ2-1
ASSSRLSGSSDMGQF	TRBV11-3	TRBJ2-1
ASSLVEGRGVDEAF	TRBV5-4	TRBJ1-1
SGRFGGNEQY	TRBV29-1	TRBJ2-7
ASSRTSGNTGELF	TRBV6-5	TRBJ2-2
ASTSGGPYGYT	TRBV28	TRBJ1-2
ASRSQGRQETQY	TRBV6-5	TRBJ2-5
ASSPFQGASETQY	TRBV18	TRBJ2-5
ASSLRQNTEAF	TRBV27	TRBJ1-1
ATSSPWTGDNTGELF	TRBV15	TRBJ2-2
SVEDLGGYTDTQY	TRBV29-1	TRBJ2-3
ASSRWTDGETQY	TRBV4-3	TRBJ2-5
SAGQNTEAF	TRBV20-1	TRBJ1-1
ASSLRQGAGSNQPQH	TRBV7-2	TRBJ1-5
ASSSGTGIYEQY	TRBV7-8	TRBJ2-7
ASSQTGGPTNTEAF	TRBV4-2	TRBJ1-1